This TCR beta chain comes out of a study of T cell responses to AZD1222 COVID-19 vaccine. Study-level findings and limits: Per reports, nearly half of all spike-specific TCRs target regions that are unmutated in variants. The CD4 TCRs associated with vaccination extended across spike and predominated at 160-218 and 743-854.

As concerns this clone: What it binds is not known.

Profiled with immunoSEQ multiplex PCR; TCRdb holds only in-frame clones, not every one. The sample lists 100,000 or so clones; roughly 91% were seen once. The CDR3 runs to 15 residues. The germline V gene has CDR1 LNHDA and CDR2 SQIVND (reference sequence). V trimming: 6 bases; J trimming: 0 bases; junction bases outside the gene matches: 7. V is TRBV19 and J is TRBJ1-2; 7 positions match TRBD1. This TCR derives from an adult in good health. The material sequenced was peripheral blood, taken on day 0 of AZD1222 vaccination. CDR3 sequence reads: CASRIDRASNYGYTF. DNA of the CDR3: TGTGCCAGTAGGATTGACAGGGCGTCTAACTATGGCTACACCTTC.